This T cell receptor (beta chain) was identified in a study of blood T cell repertoires in COVID-19. Study information: Italy, Spain and the United States were the sources of the convalescent and acute COVID-19 samples. The analysed material was cDNA or gDNA that came from T cells, B-cell-depleted T cells, or PBMCs.

J gave up 9 bases and V 6 bases, and 12 bases lay outside the gene matches. The length of the CDR3 is 16 residues. The germline V gene has CDR1 MNHEY and CDR2 SMNVEV (reference sequence). As originally analysed: Reference gene primers were amplified, and this amplification served to estimate nucleated cell counts. This table comes from immunoSEQ multiplex PCR, and its TCRdb copy is limited to in-frame clones, with some not included. V, J and clone size are taken as reported in that table, and D and trimming were inferred from the DNA itself. The sample has about 110,000 clones, 55% to 75% seen once. The TCR comes from a woman aged 40 to 50 with acute or convalescent COVID-19. Material: peripheral blood. The gene calls are TRBV27 and TRBJ1-6; 9 nucleotides align to TRBD1. CDR3 sequence reads: CASRFSTGTGTSPLHF. Here the CDR3 DNA reads TGTGCCAGCAGATTCTCTACAGGGACAGGGACTTCACCCCTCCACTTT.